One sample yielded the 29 T cell receptor beta chains listed below, sequenced in a study of blood T cell repertoires in COVID-19. Sequenced by immunoSEQ multiplex PCR; TCRdb stores in-frame clones only, minus some. The table has some 410,000 clones, roughly 90% seen once. Sequences were obtained from PBMCs or T cells enriched from blood (not recorded which). These receptors all come from a woman in her thirties with acute COVID-19.

Here the CDR3 DNA reads TGCGCCAGCAACTCCTGGACTAGCGGCTCCTACGAGCAGTACTTC. As protein: CASNSWTSGSYEQYF. This chain links TRBV5-1 with TRBJ2-7; TRBD2 matches 10 bases. Germline V gene lookup returns CDR1 SGHRS and CDR2 YFSETQ. After removal of 6 bases from V and 0 bases from J, the junction contained 6 bases not matched to a gene. The CDR3 has 15 amino acids.

This clone was seen just once. The V and J genes are TRBV29-1 and TRBJ1-1, with TRBD1 identical over 8 bases. This CDR3 region has 11 residues. CDR1 is SQVTM, CDR2 ANQGSEA, per germline. The V segment lost 6 bases and the J segment 6 bases; nucleotides outside the gene matches: 3. The CDR3 spells CSVGQAPEAFF. CDR3 coding DNA: TGCAGCGTGGGACAGGCCCCTGAAGCTTTCTTT.

The chain joins TRBV7-9 to TRBJ2-1, with TRBD2 matching over 13 bases. Germline V gives CDR1 SEHNR, CDR2 FQNEAQ (reference sequence). CDR3 length equals 19 residues. V shed 1 base, J shed 4 bases, and the junction held 10 bases outside the gene matches. CDR3 residues: CASSLVTSGGTHLYNEQFF. The DNA of the CDR3 is TGTGCCAGCAGCTTAGTGACTAGCGGGGGGACCCATCTGTACAATGAGCAGTTCTTC.

The chain combines TRBV29-1 with TRBJ1-2; 10 positions agree with TRBD1. V lost 0 bases and J lost 4; bases outside the gene matches: 5. The CDR3 is 15 amino acids. CDR1 is SQVTM and CDR2 is ANQGSEA in the germline V gene. The CDR3 DNA sequence: TGCAGCGTTGAAGAGGGGACAGGGGCTTTCTATGGCTACACCTTC. This translates into CSVEEGTGAFYGYTF.

The chain is built from TRBV24-1 and TRBJ1-2; D is unclear. Germline V gene sequence: CDR1 KGHDR, CDR2 SFDVKD. Trimming took off 4 bases at V and 5 bases at J, with 4 bases between the two ends. This CDR3 is built from 11 residues. The CDR3 region is CATSDQYGYTF. CDR3 bases: TGTGCCACCAGTGACCAGTATGGCTACACCTTC.

The J gene is TRBJ1-1, the V gene TRBV2, with 7 bases that match TRBD1. Germline CDR1 SNHLY, CDR2 FYNNEI. The CDR3 covers 14 residues. J was trimmed by 4 bases and V by 6 bases; bases with no gene match: 8. The CDR3 coding sequence is TGTGCCAGCAGGGACAGGACCCTAGGCACTGAAGCTTTCTTT. It specifies CASRDRTLGTEAFF.

The rearrangement links TRBV30 to TRBJ1-1; D gene uncertain. The germline V gene has CDR1 GTSNPN and CDR2 SVGIG (reference sequence). The length of the CDR3 is 13 residues. Trimming pared 0 bases from V and 4 bases from J, leaving 9 bases between. The CDR3 DNA sequence: TGTGCCTGGAGTGTCGAGGGTAGCACTGAAGCTTTCTTT. Protein product: CAWSVEGSTEAFF.

This clone was seen a single time. V usage is TRBV7-3 and J usage is TRBJ2-2, with a possible D match to TRBD1 (6 bases). Trimming pared 1 base from V and 7 bases from J, leaving 13 bases between. CDR1 SGHTA and CDR2 FQGTGA come from the germline V gene. This CDR3 spans 15 amino acids. In DNA, the CDR3 is TGTGCCAGCAGCTTAAGGGGGCTCCAGCTCGGGGAGCTGTTTTTT. Amino acids: CASSLRGLQLGELFF.

The chain recombines TRBV30 with TRBJ1-2; TRBD1 is a possible D gene (6 bases). V was cut by 4 bases and J by 4 bases, with 13 bases left in between. The CDR3 covers 13 residues. CDR1 and CDR2 (germline): GTSNPN, SVGIG (reference sequence). The chain's CDR3 is CAWTKGGSYGYTF. The CDR3 DNA follows: TGTGCCTGGACCAAGGGGGGGAGCTATGGCTACACCTTC.

The chain combines TRBV3-1 (or the pseudogene TRBV3-2) with TRBJ2-7; 10 bases are a match to TRBD1. The CDR3 extends over 15 amino acids. Germline CDR1 LGHDT, CDR2 YNNKEL (reference sequence). V shed 4 bases and J 1 base; nucleotides not matched to a gene: 4. DNA for the CDR3: TGTGCCAGCAGCCCCTGGACAGGGGGGTCCTACGAGCAGTACTTC. It specifies CASSPWTGGSYEQYF.

The chain employs TRBV5-6 and TRBJ1-1, with TRBD1 matching 9 bases. Trimming removed 0 bases from V and 0 bases from J; junction bases left unmatched: 6. The CDR3 has 17 residues. The germline V gene has CDR1 SGHDT and CDR2 YYEEEE. The CDR3 spells CASSLVDRGALNTEAFF. DNA of the CDR3: TGTGCCAGCAGCTTGGTCGACAGGGGGGCCTTGAACACTGAAGCTTTCTTT.

The CDR3 DNA sequence: TGTGCCAGCAGACCCGGACAGGGAACCCAAGAGACCCAGTACTTC. Its translation: CASRPGQGTQETQYF. This rearrangement joins TRBV7-2 to TRBJ2-5; 8 positions agree with TRBD1. The CDR3 spans 15 residues. CDR1 is SGHTA, CDR2 FQGNSA, per germline. The V and J ends lost 6 bases and 1 base, in that order; junction bases with no gene match: 7.

This chain uses TRBV9 with TRBJ2-3; maybe TRBD2 (5 bases). Trimming took off 3 bases at V and 4 bases at J, with 9 bases between the two ends. CDR3 length equals 13 residues. Germline V gene data show CDR1 as SGDLS and CDR2 as YYNGEE. Here the CDR3 reads CASSAGGADTQYF. As DNA, the CDR3 is TGTGCCAGCAGCGCCGGAGGAGCAGATACGCAGTATTTT.

The genes are TRBV20-1 and TRBJ2-5; no firm D call. The CDR3 length is 10 residues. The germline V gene encodes CDR1 DFQATT and CDR2 SNEGSKA (reference sequence). V was clipped by 6 bases and J by 3 bases, with 5 bases between them. The CDR3 DNA reads as TGCAGTGCCAACAAAGAGACCCAGTACTTC. This gives the protein CSANKETQYF.

The CDR3: CASSQVGAINTEAFF. The CDR3 nucleotides are TGCGCCAGCAGCCAAGTGGGCGCCATCAACACTGAAGCTTTCTTT. The chain has TRBV4-1 and TRBJ1-1; no firm D call. Germline CDR1 and CDR2: MGHRA and YSYEKL. The CDR3 runs to 15 residues. V lost 1 base and J lost 2, with 11 bases in between.

V and J are TRBV5-5 and TRBJ2-3; 8 bases match TRBD2. There are 15 residues in the CDR3. Germline V gene data show CDR1 as SGHKS and CDR2 as YYEKEE (reference sequence). V shed 0 bases and J 5 bases; nucleotides not matched to a gene: 5. This chain's CDR3 is CASSLEGLAVDTQYF. For the CDR3, the DNA is TGTGCCAGCAGCTTGGAAGGACTAGCCGTAGATACGCAGTATTTT.

This chain joins TRBV30 and TRBJ2-1, with 12 nucleotides matching TRBD2. The V segment lost 0 bases and the J segment 8 bases; nucleotides outside the gene matches: 8. This CDR3 has 16 residues. CDR1 is GTSNPN and CDR2 is SVGIG in the germline V gene (reference sequence). The CDR3: CAWSVTSGGKRHEQFF. The CDR3 DNA reads as TGTGCCTGGAGTGTAACTAGCGGGGGGAAGAGGCATGAGCAGTTCTTC.

As DNA, the CDR3 is TGTGCCAGCAGCCATTTCTCGGGTGCTGGCTACACCTTC. Its protein product is CASSHFSGAGYTF. J is TRBJ1-2 and V is TRBV27; the D is unclear. CDR1 and CDR2 (germline): MNHEY, SMNVEV (reference sequence). CDR3 size: 13 residues. Trimming took 6 bases from V and 7 from J, leaving 15 bases between them.

V usage is TRBV2 and J usage is TRBJ2-5, with 7 bases matching TRBD1. The V segment lost 6 bases and the J segment 1 base; nucleotides outside the gene matches: 2. Per the germline V gene, CDR1 is SNHLY and CDR2 is FYNNEI. CDR3 length: 13 amino acids. CDR3 coding DNA: TGTGCCAGCAGGAGGGACAGCCAAGAGACCCAGTACTTC. Protein product: CASRRDSQETQYF.

This chain's CDR3 is CASSQVQTGANYGYTF. CDR3 DNA sequence: TGCGCCAGCAGCCAAGTTCAGACAGGAGCTAACTATGGCTACACCTTC. The rearrangement links TRBV4-1 to TRBJ1-2, with TRBD1 as a possible D gene (6 bases). Germline CDR1 reads MGHRA; CDR2 reads YSYEKL. The CDR3 is 16 residues long. Deletions cut 1 base from V and 0 bases from J, with 12 bases between.

The chain combines TRBV14 with TRBJ2-2, with TRBD1 matching over 8 bases. V trimming: 3 bases; J trimming: 1 base; junction bases outside the gene matches: 10. Germline lookup yields CDR1 SGHDN and CDR2 FVKESK. This CDR3 region has 18 residues. This CDR3 reads CASSHGQRDRRNTGELFF. In DNA, the CDR3 is TGTGCCAGCAGCCACGGGCAGAGGGACAGGCGGAACACCGGGGAGCTGTTTTTT.

This clone was observed a single time. Other DNA sequences in the sample encode the same CDR3. The chain's CDR3 is CASSVAGAGANVLTF. As DNA, the CDR3 is TGTGCCAGCAGCGTAGCGGGGGCTGGGGCCAACGTCCTGACTTTC. The rearrangement joins TRBV9 to TRBJ2-6; possible D gene TRBD2, 6 bases. This CDR3 contains 15 residues. Trimming removed 0 bases from V and 2 bases from J, with 6 bases in between. Germline V gives CDR1 SGDLS, CDR2 YYNGEE.

The V and J genes are TRBV4-1 and TRBJ1-2, with D perhaps matching TRBD1 (5 bases). Germline CDR1 is MGHRA and CDR2 is YSYEKL. The CDR3 runs to 14 residues. V lost 3 bases and J lost 5, with 13 bases in between. The CDR3 loop is CASSHPGNFYGYTF. CDR3 in DNA: TGCGCCAGCAGCCATCCAGGGAACTTTTATGGCTACACCTTC.

This chain uses TRBV13 with TRBJ2-3, with D uncertain. This CDR3 is 12 amino acids long. Per germline, CDR1 PRHDT and CDR2 FYEKMQ (reference sequence). V was clipped by 1 base and J by 6 bases, with 5 bases between them. The CDR3 DNA sequence: TGTGCCAGCAGCTTAGATATGGATACGCAGTATTTT. This sequence encodes CASSLDMDTQYF.

This chain connects TRBV27 to TRBJ1-4; the D gene is possibly TRBD1 (5 bases). This CDR3 has 14 residues. V was shortened by 3 bases and J by 8 bases, with 13 bases between the two germline ends. Germline V gene lookup returns CDR1 MNHEY and CDR2 SMNVEV (reference sequence). CDR3 sequence reads: CASSLAGEGEKLFF. In DNA form, the CDR3 reads TGTGCCAGCAGTTTGGCGGGGGAGGGCGAAAAACTGTTTTTT.

In DNA form, the CDR3 reads TGTGCCAGCAGCTCACGGGGGGGTTCCTACAATGAGCAGTTCTTC. Protein sequence: CASSSRGGSYNEQFF. The V and J genes are TRBV11-2 and TRBJ2-1, with 8 nucleotides matching TRBD2. CDR1 and CDR2 from the germline V gene are SGHAT and FQNNGV. V dropped 4 bases and J dropped 1; count of bases not matched to a gene: 3. There are 15 residues in the CDR3.

The chain has TRBV21-1 and TRBJ1-6; the tabulated D call, TRBD1, remains unverified against the DNA. TRBV21-1 is noted as a pseudogene. The CDR3 has 16 amino acids. As DNA, the CDR3 is TGTGCCAGCAGCGAAAACAGGGGGCAGGATAATTCACCCCTCCACTTT. It yields the protein CASSENRGQDNSPLHF.

The V and J genes are TRBV20-1 and TRBJ2-1; D may be TRBD1 (6 bases). From germline, CDR1 is DFQATT and CDR2 SNEGSKA (reference sequence). This CDR3 is 13 amino acids long. V shed 3 bases and J shed 5 bases, with 11 bases lying between them. The CDR3 loop is CSASAGANNEQFF. CDR3 DNA: TGCAGTGCTAGTGCAGGGGCTAACAATGAGCAGTTCTTC.

The rearrangement uses TRBV6-5 and TRBJ1-4, with TRBD1 as a possible D gene (5 bases). With 5 bases removed from V and 8 bases from J, the gap between germline ends came to 15 bases. CDR3 size: 14 residues. The germline V gene has CDR1 MNHEY and CDR2 SVGAGI. CDR3 residues: CASSRQGDLEKLFF. The CDR3 nucleotides read TGTGCCAGCAGTCGCCAGGGTGACCTAGAAAAACTGTTTTTT.